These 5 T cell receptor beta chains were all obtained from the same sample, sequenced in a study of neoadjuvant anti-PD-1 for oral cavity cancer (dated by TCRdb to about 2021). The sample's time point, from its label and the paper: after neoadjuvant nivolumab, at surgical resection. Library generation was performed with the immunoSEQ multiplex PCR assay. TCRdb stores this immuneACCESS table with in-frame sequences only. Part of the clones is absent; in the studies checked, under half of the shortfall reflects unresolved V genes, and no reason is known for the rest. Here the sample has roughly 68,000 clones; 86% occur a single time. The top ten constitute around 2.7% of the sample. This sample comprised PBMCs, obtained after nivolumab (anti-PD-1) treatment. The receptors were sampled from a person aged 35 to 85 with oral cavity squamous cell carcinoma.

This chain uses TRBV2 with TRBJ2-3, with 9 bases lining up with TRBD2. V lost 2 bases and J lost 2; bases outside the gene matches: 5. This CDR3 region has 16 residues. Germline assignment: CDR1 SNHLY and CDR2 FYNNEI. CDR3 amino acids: CASSEQGLALTDTQYF. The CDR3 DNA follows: TGTGCCAGCAGTGAACAGGGACTAGCCCTCACAGATACGCAGTATTTT.

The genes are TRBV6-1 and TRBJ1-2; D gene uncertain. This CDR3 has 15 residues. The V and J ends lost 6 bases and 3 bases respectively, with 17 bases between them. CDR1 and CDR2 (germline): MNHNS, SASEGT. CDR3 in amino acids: CASSAQAAQDYGYTF. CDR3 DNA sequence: TGTGCCAGCAGCGCCCAGGCGGCGCAAGACTATGGCTACACCTTC.

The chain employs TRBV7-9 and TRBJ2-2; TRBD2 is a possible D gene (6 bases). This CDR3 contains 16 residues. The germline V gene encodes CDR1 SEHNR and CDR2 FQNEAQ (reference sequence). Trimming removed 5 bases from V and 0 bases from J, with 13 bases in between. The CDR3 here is CASSPSSAANTGELFF. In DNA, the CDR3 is TGTGCCAGCAGCCCCTCTAGCGCCGCGAACACCGGGGAGCTGTTTTTT.

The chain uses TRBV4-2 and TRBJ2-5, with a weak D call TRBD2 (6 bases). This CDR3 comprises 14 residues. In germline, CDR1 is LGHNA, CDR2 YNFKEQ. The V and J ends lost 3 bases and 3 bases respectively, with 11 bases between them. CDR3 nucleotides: TGTGCCAGCAGCCAGGAAGTAGCGGAAGAGACCCAGTACTTC. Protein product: CASSQEVAEETQYF.

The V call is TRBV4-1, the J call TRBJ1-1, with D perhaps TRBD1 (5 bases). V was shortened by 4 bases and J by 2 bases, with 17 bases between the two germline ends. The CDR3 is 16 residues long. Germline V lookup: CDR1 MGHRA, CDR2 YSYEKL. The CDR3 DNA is TGCGCCAGCAGCCCCCCCCTGTTCGGGACCAACACTGAAGCTTTCTTT. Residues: CASSPPLFGTNTEAFF.